A selection of T cell receptor beta chains follows, all from one sample in a study of T-cell reconstitution after alpha-beta-depleted transplantation in children. TCRdb fed the PCR reads into MiXCR, producing one record per CDR3 protein. The repertoire consists of 200,000 to 250,000 distinct CDR3 sequences, with 7.5% to 10% occurring once and the leading ten covering 5% to 5.5%. The sequences come from PBMCs from the stem cell graft donor, collected from the stem cell graft. These receptors all stem from a human donor who donated a stem cell graft to a child with SCID. Each CDR3 is given with its conserved first and last residue. D genes are given only for firm matches. Size tells how often a clone was seen (once, few, many) or the class of an expanded clone, and some rows leave it out.

j_gene: TRBJ2-7; abundance: many; v_gene: TRBV5-1; d_gene: -; CDR3nt: TGCGCCAGCAGCTTGGCCGGGGGCCAGCGACCTTACGAGCAGTACTTC; CDR3aa: CASSLAGGQRPYEQYF
j_gene: TRBJ1-2; abundance: many; v_gene: TRBV20-1; d_gene: -; CDR3nt: TGCAGTGCTACGTACCGGGGGGGCTATGGCTACACCTTC; CDR3aa: CSATYRGGYGYTF
j_gene: TRBJ2-7; abundance: many; v_gene: TRBV3-1; d_gene: -; CDR3nt: TGTGCCAGCAGCCGGGGGGACAGATGGAGCTACGAGCAGTACTTC; CDR3aa: CASSRGDRWSYEQYF
j_gene: TRBJ2-7; abundance: many; v_gene: TRBV5-1; d_gene: TRBD1; CDR3nt: TGCGCCAGCAGCGCTGAGGCCGGGACAGGCTCCTACGAGCAGTACTTC; CDR3aa: CASSAEAGTGSYEQYF
j_gene: TRBJ1-5; abundance: many; v_gene: TRBV2; d_gene: -; CDR3nt: TGTGCCAGCAGCCCTAATGGTTTGAGCAATCAGCCCCAGCATTTT; CDR3aa: CASSPNGLSNQPQHF
j_gene: TRBJ2-5; abundance: many; v_gene: TRBV3-1; d_gene: -; CDR3nt: TGTGCCAGCAGCCAAGGAATGGACCCCGGGCAAGAGACCCAGTACTTC; CDR3aa: CASSQGMDPGQETQYF
j_gene: TRBJ1-1; abundance: many; v_gene: TRBV19; d_gene: -; CDR3nt: TGTGCCAGTAGTGCCCCATCAGGGACACTTGAAGCTTTCTTT; CDR3aa: CASSAPSGTLEAFF
j_gene: TRBJ1-2; abundance: many; v_gene: TRBV20-1; d_gene: TRBD1; CDR3nt: TGCAGTGCCTACACAGGGGACTATGGCTACACCTTC; CDR3aa: CSAYTGDYGYTF
j_gene: TRBJ2-3; abundance: many; v_gene: TRBV6-1; d_gene: -; CDR3nt: TGTGCCAGCAGAATGGGGACAACAGATACGCAGTATTTT; CDR3aa: CASRMGTTDTQYF
j_gene: TRBJ2-7; abundance: many; v_gene: TRBV6-5; d_gene: -; CDR3nt: TGTGCCAGCAGTTACTCTTCTCACGGATCCTACGAGCAGTACTTC; CDR3aa: CASSYSSHGSYEQYF
j_gene: TRBJ2-3; abundance: many; v_gene: TRBV20-1; d_gene: -; CDR3nt: TGCAGTGCTAAGTACCCTGTTGCCGGGAACACAGATACGCAGTATTTT; CDR3aa: CSAKYPVAGNTDTQYF
j_gene: TRBJ2-6; abundance: many; v_gene: TRBV20-1; d_gene: -; CDR3nt: TGCAGTGCTAGAGATCCCGGATATACTGGGGCCAACGTCCTGACTTTC; CDR3aa: CSARDPGYTGANVLTF
j_gene: TRBJ2-1; abundance: many; v_gene: TRBV5-1; d_gene: TRBD1; CDR3nt: TGCGCCAGCAGCTTGGGGGACAGGGGGAGGAATGAGCAGTTCTTC; CDR3aa: CASSLGDRGRNEQFF
j_gene: TRBJ1-5; abundance: few; v_gene: TRBV4-2; d_gene: -; CDR3nt: TGTGCCAGCAGCCAAACATCGGGGGAGAGGAGGCCCCAGCATTTT; CDR3aa: CASSQTSGERRPQHF
j_gene: TRBJ1-1; abundance: many; v_gene: TRBV5-1; d_gene: TRBD1; CDR3nt: TGCGCCAGCAGCAGGAGCCAGGGGGCGAACACTGAAGCTTTCTTT; CDR3aa: CASSRSQGANTEAFF
j_gene: TRBJ2-1; abundance: many; v_gene: TRBV6-1; d_gene: TRBD2; CDR3nt: TGTGCCAGCAGTGGACTAGCGGGGGGCCATTACAATGAGCAGTTCTTC; CDR3aa: CASSGLAGGHYNEQFF
j_gene: TRBJ2-7; abundance: many; v_gene: TRBV20-1; d_gene: TRBD2; CDR3nt: TGCAGTGCTATGTCCGGGACTAGCGTATACGAGCAGTACTTC; CDR3aa: CSAMSGTSVYEQYF
j_gene: TRBJ2-7; abundance: many; v_gene: TRBV7-9; d_gene: -; CDR3nt: TGTGCCAGCAGCCCCGTCGGGACAATACCCTACGAGCAGTACTTC; CDR3aa: CASSPVGTIPYEQYF
j_gene: TRBJ1-1; abundance: many; v_gene: TRBV5-1; d_gene: -; CDR3nt: TGCGCCAGCAGCCCGAGGGGGGGACCCCTAAACACTGAAGCTTTCTTT; CDR3aa: CASSPRGGPLNTEAFF
j_gene: TRBJ2-3; abundance: -; v_gene: TRBV5-1; d_gene: -; CDR3nt: TGCGCCAGCAGCTTTGGTAGCGCAGATACGCAGTATTTT; CDR3aa: CASSFGSADTQYF
j_gene: TRBJ2-7; abundance: many; v_gene: TRBV28; d_gene: -; CDR3nt: TGTGCCAGCAGCCCAGGGGACAACCGAAGGCAGTACTTC; CDR3aa: CASSPGDNRRQYF
j_gene: TRBJ2-2; abundance: -; v_gene: TRBV14; d_gene: -; CDR3nt: TGTGCCAGCAGCCAAGCCGCCTCCGGGGAGCTGTTTTTT; CDR3aa: CASSQAASGELFF